The rows below give T cell receptor beta chains drawn from one sample of a study of cytomegalovirus exposure and HLA in healthy donors. Produced via immunoSEQ multiplex PCR; TCRdb's table is partial and in-frame only. The repertoire table contains roughly 82,000 clones. Sequences were obtained from PBMCs. The receptors derive from a woman aged 55-69 years in good health and CMV-seronegative. CDR3s include the opening cysteine and the closing phenylalanine or tryptophan. D genes are given only for firm matches.

length: 14; V: TRBV7-2; D: NA; J: TRBJ1-1; CDR3: CASSLVGGGTEAFF; DNA: TGTGCCAGCAGCTTAGTGGGAGGGGGAACTGAAGCTTTCTTT
length: 15; V: TRBV18; D: TRBD1; J: TRBJ2-5; CDR3: CASSTTQGAAETQYF; DNA: TGTGCCAGCTCAACTACCCAGGGGGCGGCAGAGACCCAGTACTTC
length: 13; V: TRBV7-2; D: NA; J: TRBJ2-7; CDR3: CASSFPPPYEQYF; DNA: TGTGCCAGCAGCTTTCCTCCCCCCTACGAGCAGTACTTC
length: 15; V: TRBV7-9; D: TRBD2; J: TRBJ2-1; CDR3: CASSKTSGVYNEQFF; DNA: TGTGCCAGCAGCAAAACTAGCGGAGTCTACAATGAGCAGTTCTTC
length: 11; V: TRBV10-3; D: NA; J: TRBJ1-2; CDR3: CAISEGSGYTF; DNA: TGTGCCATCAGTGAGGGGAGCGGCTACACCTTC
length: 15; V: TRBV7-2; D: NA; J: TRBJ2-7; CDR3: CASSAQQGSSYEQYF; DNA: TGTGCCAGCAGCGCCCAACAGGGATCCTCCTACGAGCAGTACTTC
length: 14; V: TRBV7-2; D: NA; J: TRBJ2-1; CDR3: CASSLSTSWNEQFF; DNA: TGTGCCAGCAGCCTCTCGACTAGTTGGAATGAGCAGTTCTTC
length: 16; V: TRBV19; D: TRBD2; J: TRBJ2-1; CDR3: CASSTHRAGGPDEQFF; DNA: TGTGCCAGTAGTACCCATAGAGCGGGAGGGCCCGATGAGCAGTTCTTC
length: 16; V: TRBV29-1; D: TRBD1; J: TRBJ2-5; CDR3: CSVEGRTGTYQETQYF; DNA: TGCAGCGTTGAAGGAAGGACAGGGACGTACCAAGAGACCCAGTACTTC
length: 15; V: TRBV18; D: TRBD1; J: TRBJ1-3; CDR3: CASSTGTGNRNTIYF; DNA: TGTGCCAGCTCGACCGGGACAGGGAATAGAAACACCATATATTTT
length: 17; V: TRBV5-1; D: TRBD2; J: TRBJ2-3; CDR3: CASSLGLAGGPKDTQYF; DNA: TGCGCCAGCAGCTTGGGACTAGCGGGAGGGCCGAAAGATACGCAGTATTTT
length: 14; V: TRBV5-1; D: TRBD2; J: TRBJ2-7; CDR3: CASSLDSGNYEQYF; DNA: TGCGCCAGCAGCTTGGATAGCGGGAACTACGAGCAGTACTTC
length: 14; V: TRBV30; D: NA; J: TRBJ2-1; CDR3: CAWSAGSSYNEQFF; DNA: TGTGCCTGGAGTGCAGGTAGCTCCTACAATGAGCAGTTCTTC
length: 15; V: TRBV5-1; D: NA; J: TRBJ2-7; CDR3: CASSYNGDISYEQYF; DNA: TGCGCCAGCAGCTATAACGGGGACATTTCCTACGAGCAGTACTTC
length: 13; V: TRBV10-3; D: NA; J: TRBJ1-1; CDR3: CAIRDDSTTEAFF; DNA: TGTGCCATCAGGGACGACAGTACCACTGAAGCTTTCTTT
length: 13; V: TRBV29-1; D: TRBD2; J: TRBJ2-1; CDR3: CSVTSGGYNEQFF; DNA: TGCAGCGTTACTAGCGGGGGCTACAATGAGCAGTTCTTC
length: 16; V: TRBV6-5; D: NA; J: TRBJ2-1; CDR3: CASSYNGDTSDNEQFF; DNA: TGTGCCAGCAGTTACAATGGGGACACTAGCGACAATGAGCAGTTCTTC
length: 15; V: TRBV19; D: TRBD2; J: TRBJ2-1; CDR3: CASSMGSGRYNEQFF; DNA: TGTGCCAGTAGTATGGGTAGCGGGAGATACAATGAGCAGTTCTTC
length: 13; V: TRBV18; D: TRBD1; J: TRBJ1-2; CDR3: CASSLGTVDGYTF; DNA: TGTGCCAGCTCACTCGGGACAGTCGATGGCTACACCTTC
length: 15; V: TRBV7-2; D: NA; J: TRBJ1-3; CDR3: CASSLDSASGNTIYF; DNA: TGTGCCAGCAGCCTCGACAGCGCTTCTGGAAACACCATATATTTT
length: 17; V: TRBV27; D: TRBD2; J: TRBJ2-1; CDR3: CASSRTLAGVYNNEQFF; DNA: TGTGCCAGCAGTCGGACTCTAGCGGGAGTATATAACAATGAGCAGTTCTTC
length: 14; V: TRBV29-1; D: TRBD1; J: TRBJ1-2; CDR3: CSAVGQGVGYGYTF; DNA: TGCAGCGCAGTGGGACAGGGGGTTGGGTATGGCTACACCTTC
length: 19; V: TRBV9; D: TRBD2; J: TRBJ2-7; CDR3: CASSVSLGTSGIGLGEQYF; DNA: TGTGCCAGCAGCGTCTCCCTGGGGACTAGCGGGATTGGGCTCGGCGAGCAGTACTTC
length: 15; V: TRBV2; D: TRBD2; J: TRBJ2-3; CDR3: CASSELAGVSDTQYF; DNA: TGTGCCAGCAGTGAGTTAGCGGGAGTATCAGATACGCAGTATTTT
length: 14; V: TRBV6-5; D: NA; J: TRBJ1-2; CDR3: CASSYLGEDYGYTF; DNA: TGTGCCAGCAGTTACCTGGGGGAGGACTATGGCTACACCTTC
length: 16; V: TRBV4-1; D: NA; J: TRBJ1-3; CDR3: CASSQERSISGNTIYF; DNA: TGCGCCAGCAGCCAAGAGAGGTCAATCTCTGGAAACACCATATATTTT
length: 16; V: TRBV4-1; D: TRBD2; J: TRBJ2-1; CDR3: CASSQAGTSGHNEQFF; DNA: TGCGCCAGCAGCCAGGCCGGGACTAGCGGCCACAATGAGCAGTTCTTC
length: 16; V: TRBV7-8; D: TRBD1; J: TRBJ1-1; CDR3: CASSLTMTGRNTEAFF; DNA: TGTGCCAGCAGCTTAACTATGACAGGGAGGAACACTGAAGCTTTCTTT